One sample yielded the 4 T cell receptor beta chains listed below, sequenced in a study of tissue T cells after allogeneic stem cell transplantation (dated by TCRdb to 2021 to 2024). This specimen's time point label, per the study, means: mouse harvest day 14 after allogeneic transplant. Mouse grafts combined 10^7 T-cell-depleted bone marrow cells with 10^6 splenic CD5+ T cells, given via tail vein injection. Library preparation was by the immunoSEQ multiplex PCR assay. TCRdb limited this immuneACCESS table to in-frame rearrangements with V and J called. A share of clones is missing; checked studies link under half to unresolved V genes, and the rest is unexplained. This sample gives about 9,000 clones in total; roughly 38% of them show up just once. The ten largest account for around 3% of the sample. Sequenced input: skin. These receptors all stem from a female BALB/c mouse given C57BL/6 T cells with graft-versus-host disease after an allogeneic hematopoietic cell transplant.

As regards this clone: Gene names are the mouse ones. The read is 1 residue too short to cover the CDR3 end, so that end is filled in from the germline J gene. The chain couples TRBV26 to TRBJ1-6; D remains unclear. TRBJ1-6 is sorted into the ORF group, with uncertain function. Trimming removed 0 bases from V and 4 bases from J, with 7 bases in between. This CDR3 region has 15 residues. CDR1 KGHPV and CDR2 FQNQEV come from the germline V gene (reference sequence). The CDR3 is CASSLSRNYNSPLYF. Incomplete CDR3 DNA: TGTGCCAGCAGTCTGTCAAGGAATTATAATTCGCCCCTCTAC.

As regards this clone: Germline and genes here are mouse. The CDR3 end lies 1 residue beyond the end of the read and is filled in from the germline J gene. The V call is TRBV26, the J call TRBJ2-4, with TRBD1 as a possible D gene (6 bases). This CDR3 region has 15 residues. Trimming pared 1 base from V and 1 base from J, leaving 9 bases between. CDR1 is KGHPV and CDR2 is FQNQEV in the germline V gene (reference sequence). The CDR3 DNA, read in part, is TGTGCCAGCAGTCTGTTGACAGGCGGTCAAAACACCTTGTAC. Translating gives CASSLLTGGQNTLY. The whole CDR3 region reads CASSLLTGGQNTLYF.

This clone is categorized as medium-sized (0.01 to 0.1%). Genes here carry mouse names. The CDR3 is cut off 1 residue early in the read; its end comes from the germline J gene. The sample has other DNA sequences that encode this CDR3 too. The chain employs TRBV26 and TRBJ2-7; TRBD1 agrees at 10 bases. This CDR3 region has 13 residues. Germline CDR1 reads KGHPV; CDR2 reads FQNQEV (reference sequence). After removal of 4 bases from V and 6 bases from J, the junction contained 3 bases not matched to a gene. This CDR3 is CASSPTGGGEQYF. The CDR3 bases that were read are TGTGCCAGCAGTCCGACAGGGGGCGGTGAACAGTAC.

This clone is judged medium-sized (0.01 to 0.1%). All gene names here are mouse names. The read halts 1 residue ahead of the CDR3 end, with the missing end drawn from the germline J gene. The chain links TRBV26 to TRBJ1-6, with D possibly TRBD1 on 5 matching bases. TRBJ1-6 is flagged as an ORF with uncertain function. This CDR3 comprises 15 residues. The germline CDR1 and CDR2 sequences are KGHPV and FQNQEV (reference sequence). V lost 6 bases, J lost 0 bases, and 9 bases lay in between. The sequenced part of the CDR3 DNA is TGTGCCAGCAGCCAGACAGATTCCTATAATTCGCCCCTCTAC. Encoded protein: CASSQTDSYNSPLY. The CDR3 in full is CASSQTDSYNSPLYF.